This T cell receptor beta chain was profiled in a study of blood T cells in healthy people across ages. Together with a sample-barcoded 5' primer, a J-beta primer mix was included in a second PCR lasting about 6 to 11 cycles. MiXCR was run by TCRdb on the 5' RACE reads, yielding one entry per CDR3 protein. This sample has more than 750,000 distinct CDR3 sequences; just under 30% occur once, and the top ten carry roughly a tenth. Germline lookup yields CDR1 DFQATT and CDR2 SNEGSKA (reference sequence). The CDR3 runs 14 residues. V lost 0 bases, J lost 1 base, and 6 bases lay in between. These data were also filed under a second study, of T cells of mothers and their children.

The clonotype originates from a woman in her forties in good health. The sample comprised blood. V and J are TRBV20-1 and TRBJ2-2, with D perhaps being TRBD1 or TRBD2 (5 bases each). DNA for the CDR3: TGCAGTGCTAGAGATGGGGGGAACACCGGGGAGCTGTTTTTT. Protein: CSARDGGNTGELFF.